This T cell receptor beta chain was profiled in a study of identical twins. Study-level points and caveats: Twin-shared out-of-frame alpha sequences were enriched for low generation probability. The models systematically underestimated how much out-of-frame TCR alpha was shared in monozygotic twins.

This clonotype has at least ten counts. Its matching antigen is unknown. Each donor (without exception) was a healthy Caucasian. Germline-derived CDR1 and CDR2 are SGHAT and FQDESV (reference sequence). The ends lost 6 bases at V and 0 bases at J; junction bases unmatched: 12. The CDR3 runs 19 residues. A universal primer site came from template switching; cDNA carried unique molecular identifiers. MiXCR was run by TCRdb on the 5' RACE reads, yielding one entry per CDR3 protein. There are fewer than 250,000 distinct CDR3 sequences in the sample; 6% to 8.5% occur only once, and under 6% lies in the top ten. These data also formed part of another study, on yellow fever vaccine responses in identical twins.

Material: CD8+ T cells sorted from blood. This TCR was recovered from a woman aged 18-29 years in good health. This sequence joins TRBV11-1 and TRBJ2-1; 12 bases line up with TRBD2. The CDR3 bases are TGTGCCAGCAGTCCCGGACTAGCGGGACTCTTAAGCTCCTACAATGAGCAGTTCTTC. It translates to CASSPGLAGLLSSYNEQFF.